This T cell receptor (beta chain) appears in the sequencing data of a study of cytomegalovirus exposure and HLA in healthy donors. Each of the donors was a healthy bone marrow donor. Both 60 Vbeta primers and 13 Jbeta primers went into the PCR. Clones were read by immunoSEQ multiplex PCR, and TCRdb kept only the in-frame ones, dropping some. Of 40,000 to 55,000 clones in the sample, around 70% were seen once. The sequence came from a man aged 18-30 years in good health and CMV-seronegative. Material: PBMCs.

CDR3 sequence reads: CASSSTGHSGANVLTF. The DNA for the CDR3 is TGTGCCAGCAGCTCGACAGGGCACTCTGGGGCCAACGTCCTGACTTTC. The chain couples TRBV7-2 to TRBJ2-6; TRBD1 aligns across 7 bases. The CDR3 is made up of 16 amino acids. V shed 4 bases, J shed 0 bases, and the junction held 3 bases outside the gene matches. From germline, CDR1 is SGHTA and CDR2 FQGNSA.